The 8 T cell receptor beta chains listed next were all sequenced from one sample in a study of cytomegalovirus exposure and HLA in healthy donors. PCR used 60 Vbeta primers and 13 Jbeta primers. Sequenced by immunoSEQ multiplex PCR; TCRdb stores in-frame clones only, minus some. The sample yields 100,000 to 150,000 clones, of which the top ten take up 2.5% to 3%. Sample: PBMCs. These receptor sequences come from a man aged 30 to 39 in good health and CMV-seronegative.

V usage is TRBV6-5 and J usage is TRBJ1-2; 10 bases agree with TRBD1. Germline assignment: CDR1 MNHEY and CDR2 SVGAGI. The CDR3 contains 15 residues. V dropped 2 bases and J dropped 5; count of bases not matched to a gene: 5. CDR3 in amino acids: CASSYATGGSYGYTF. The CDR3, as DNA: TGTGCCAGCAGTTACGCGACAGGGGGCTCATATGGCTACACCTTC.

The CDR3 loop is CASRKAGGETQYF. The DNA for the CDR3 is TGTGCCAGCAGGAAGGCGGGCGGAGAGACCCAGTACTTC. The chain has TRBV7-9 and TRBJ2-5, with TRBD2 as a possible D gene (5 bases). This CDR3 comprises 13 residues. CDR1 and CDR2 from the germline V gene are SEHNR and FQNEAQ (reference sequence). V was cut by 6 bases and J by 4 bases, with 12 bases left in between.

The rearrangement joins TRBV27 to TRBJ1-6; D remains ambiguous. V lost 3 bases to trimming and J lost 6 bases, with 15 bases between them. CDR3 length: 16 amino acids. Germline CDR1 MNHEY, CDR2 SMNVEV (reference sequence). As DNA, the CDR3 is TGTGCCAGCAGTTTGGGAGCCACATTAACTAATTCACCCCTCCACTTT. Protein sequence: CASSLGATLTNSPLHF.

V usage is TRBV18 and J usage is TRBJ2-7; D call uncertain. Trimming pared 2 bases from V and 0 bases from J, leaving 8 bases between. From germline, CDR1 is KGHSH and CDR2 LQKENI. This CDR3 spans 14 amino acids. The CDR3 DNA is TGTGCCAGCTCACCAGGTGTCAGCTCCTACGAGCAGTACTTC. It is translated as CASSPGVSSYEQYF.

V is TRBV7-9 and J is TRBJ1-1; 8 nucleotides match TRBD1. With V trimmed by 5 bases and J by 6 bases, 8 bases remained unmatched. Germline loops: CDR1 SEHNR, CDR2 FQNEAQ (reference sequence). The CDR3 loop spans 14 amino acids. CDR3 sequence: CASSTPDRVAEAFF. CDR3 DNA: TGTGCCAGCAGCACCCCGGACAGGGTCGCTGAAGCTTTCTTT. The entire variable domain, with the rest obtained from reference TRBV7-9 and TRBJ1-1, is as follows: DTGVSQNPRHKITKRGQNVTFRCDPISEHNRLYWYRQTLGQGPEFLTYFQNEAQLEKSRLLSDRFSAERPKGSFSTLEIQRTEQGDSAMYLCASSTPDRVAEAFFGQGTRLTVV.

This rearrangement joins TRBV6-1 to TRBJ2-2, with 7 bases lining up with TRBD2. V lost 3 bases and J lost 3; bases outside the gene matches: 7. Germline values: CDR1 MNHNS, CDR2 SASEGT. The CDR3 consists of 16 residues. The CDR3 loop reads CASSDGRGEDTGELFF. The CDR3 DNA sequence: TGTGCCAGCAGTGATGGGAGGGGTGAGGACACCGGGGAGCTGTTTTTT.

This chain links TRBV5-1 with TRBJ2-2; 13 positions match TRBD2. The V segment lost 5 bases and the J segment 5 bases; nucleotides outside the gene matches: 6. Germline lookup yields CDR1 SGHRS and CDR2 YFSETQ. CDR3 length: 16 residues. The CDR3 sequence is CASRNPGLAGTGELFF. CDR3 sequence (DNA): TGCGCCAGCAGGAACCCGGGACTAGCGGGAACCGGGGAGCTGTTTTTT.

The V call is TRBV28, the J call TRBJ2-7; D possibly corresponds to TRBD2 (6 bases). The V end lost 3 bases, the J end lost 3 bases, and 15 bases lay between the germline ends. CDR3 size: 15 residues. The germline CDR1 and CDR2 sequences are MDHEN and SYDVKM. The CDR3, as DNA: TGTGCCAGCAGTTTCGGCTTCGGGGGAGGCTACGAGCAGTACTTC. This codes for CASSFGFGGGYEQYF.